This is a list of T cell receptor beta chains from one sample in a study of T cell responses to AZD1222 COVID-19 vaccine. Produced via immunoSEQ multiplex PCR; TCRdb's table is partial and in-frame only. This table has tens of thousands of clones, about nine tenths appearing once. The specimen was peripheral blood, collected 28 days after the second AZD1222 dose. Receptors were obtained from an adult who received the AZD1222 COVID-19 vaccine. Each CDR3 is given with its conserved first and last residue. Each record gives: D gene, V gene, J gene, clone size, CDR3 protein, CDR3 DNA. The D gene is left open where the match is weak. Some rows have no size entry. The others give once, few or many, or a class for an expanded clone.

D: .; V: TRBV15; J: TRBJ2-4; size: .; CDR3: CATSSPQRDEGNIQYF; DNA: TGTGCCACCAGCAGCCCCCAGAGGGATGAGGGAAACATTCAGTACTTC
D: TRBD2; V: TRBV15; J: TRBJ2-5; size: .; CDR3: CATSRGSGSGGSQETQYF; DNA: TGTGCCACCAGCCGAGGGAGCGGGAGCGGGGGGAGCCAAGAGACCCAGTACTTC
D: .; V: TRBV7-9; J: TRBJ2-3; size: .; CDR3: CASSLAVADTQYF; DNA: TGTGCCAGCAGCTTAGCGGTGGCAGATACGCAGTATTTT
D: TRBD2; V: TRBV4-2; J: TRBJ2-5; size: .; CDR3: CASSPGGDVETQYF; DNA: TGTGCCAGCAGCCCGGGGGGGGATGTGGAGACCCAGTACTTC
D: .; V: TRBV7-2; J: TRBJ1-5; size: few; CDR3: CASSLGGGSNQPQHF; DNA: TGTGCCAGCAGCTTAGGGGGGGGCAGCAATCAGCCCCAGCATTTT
D: TRBD2; V: TRBV29-1; J: TRBJ2-1; size: .; CDR3: CSVEGASGTYNEQFF; DNA: TGCAGCGTTGAAGGGGCTAGCGGGACCTACAATGAGCAGTTCTTC
D: TRBD2; V: TRBV7-8; J: TRBJ2-1; size: .; CDR3: CASSAGLAEDNEQFF; DNA: TGTGCCAGCAGCGCGGGACTAGCGGAAGACAATGAGCAGTTCTTC
D: .; V: TRBV27; J: TRBJ2-2; size: .; CDR3: CASSLGSGGTGELFF; DNA: TGTGCCAGCAGTTTAGGATCAGGTGGCACCGGGGAGCTGTTTTTT
D: .; V: TRBV18; J: TRBJ1-6; size: .; CDR3: CASSQIRDSYNSPLHF; DNA: TGTGCCAGCTCTCAAATCAGGGATTCCTATAATTCACCCCTCCACTTT
D: .; V: TRBV29-1; J: TRBJ2-7; size: .; CDR3: CSVAGLPVYEQYF; DNA: TGCAGCGTTGCGGGACTCCCTGTATACGAGCAGTACTTC
D: .; V: TRBV5-1; J: TRBJ2-2; size: .; CDR3: CASSPRTYRGTGELFF; DNA: TGCGCCAGCAGCCCCCGAACTTATAGGGGCACCGGGGAGCTGTTTTTT
D: .; V: TRBV5-1; J: TRBJ1-1; size: .; CDR3: CASSLAKQNTEAFF; DNA: TGCGCCAGCAGCTTGGCCAAGCAAAACACTGAAGCTTTCTTT
D: .; V: TRBV12-3/TRBV12-4; J: TRBJ2-1; size: few; CDR3: CASRTREYNEQFF; DNA: TGTGCCAGCAGGACTAGGGAGTACAATGAGCAGTTCTTC
D: .; V: TRBV27; J: TRBJ2-7; size: .; CDR3: CASSFRQAYEQYF; DNA: TGTGCCAGCAGTTTCCGACAGGCCTACGAGCAGTACTTC
D: TRBD1; V: TRBV5-1; J: TRBJ1-2; size: .; CDR3: CASSFAGGLNGYTF; DNA: TGCGCCAGCAGCTTCGCAGGGGGGCTAAATGGCTACACCTTC
D: TRBD2; V: TRBV7-9; J: TRBJ2-1; size: .; CDR3: CASSPLAGERFF; DNA: TGTGCCAGCAGCCCCCTAGCGGGAGAACGGTTCTTC
D: .; V: TRBV7-2; J: TRBJ1-2; size: .; CDR3: CASSLFEGNGYTF; DNA: TGTGCCAGCAGCTTATTCGAGGGGAATGGCTACACCTTC
D: TRBD2; V: TRBV11-2; J: TRBJ2-2; size: .; CDR3: CASSPRTSGSTGELFF; DNA: TGTGCCAGCAGCCCGCGGACTAGCGGGAGCACCGGGGAGCTGTTTTTT
D: TRBD1; V: TRBV19; J: TRBJ2-3; size: .; CDR3: CATGDRAGGTDTQYF; DNA: TGTGCCACTGGAGACAGGGCCGGGGGCACAGATACGCAGTATTTT
D: TRBD1; V: TRBV9; J: TRBJ1-2; size: .; CDR3: CASSVTGVGYGYTF; DNA: TGTGCCAGCAGCGTTACAGGGGTGGGATATGGCTACACCTTC
D: TRBD2; V: TRBV9; J: TRBJ2-1; size: once; CDR3: CASSVAAGVGDNEQFF; DNA: TGTGCCAGCAGCGTAGCGGCGGGAGTTGGGGACAATGAGCAGTTCTTC
D: .; V: TRBV15; J: TRBJ2-1; size: .; CDR3: CATSRGVGEFDEQFF; DNA: TGTGCCACCAGCAGGGGGGTCGGGGAGTTCGATGAGCAGTTCTTC
D: .; V: TRBV30; J: TRBJ1-6; size: .; CDR3: CAWSGADGSPLHF; DNA: TGTGCCTGGAGTGGGGCCGACGGATCACCCCTCCACTTT
D: .; V: TRBV6-1; J: TRBJ1-5; size: .; CDR3: CASSDRVQPQHF; DNA: TGTGCCAGCAGTGACAGGGTTCAGCCCCAGCATTTT
D: TRBD1; V: TRBV3-1/TRBV3-2; J: TRBJ2-7; size: .; CDR3: CASSEGQGSDEQYF; DNA: TGTGCCAGCAGCGAGGGACAGGGTAGCGACGAGCAGTACTTC
D: .; V: TRBV7-3; J: TRBJ1-1; size: .; CDR3: CASSLELRSEAFF; DNA: TGTGCCAGCAGCTTAGAGCTCCGGTCTGAAGCTTTCTTT
D: .; V: TRBV5-5; J: TRBJ2-1; size: once; CDR3: CASNLGELGQFF; DNA: TGTGCCAGCAACCTAGGGGAATTGGGGCAGTTCTTC
D: TRBD1; V: TRBV2; J: TRBJ1-1; size: .; CDR3: CASIGTVVIPEAFF; DNA: TGTGCCAGCATTGGGACAGTAGTCATCCCTGAAGCTTTCTTT
D: .; V: TRBV3-1/TRBV3-2; J: TRBJ2-1; size: .; CDR3: CASSPAGVADEQFF; DNA: TGTGCCAGCAGCCCCGCAGGGGTCGCGGATGAGCAGTTCTTC
D: TRBD2; V: TRBV19; J: TRBJ2-3; size: .; CDR3: CASSGVGRAEPDTQYF; DNA: TGTGCCAGTAGTGGGGTTGGGAGGGCCGAGCCAGATACGCAGTATTTT
D: .; V: TRBV5-4; J: TRBJ2-3; size: .; CDR3: CASSRSTDTQYF; DNA: TGTGCCAGCAGCAGATCCACAGATACGCAGTATTTT
D: .; V: TRBV19; J: TRBJ1-4; size: .; CDR3: CASSSRSEKLFF; DNA: TGTGCCAGTAGTAGCCGGAGTGAAAAACTGTTTTTT
D: .; V: TRBV20-1; J: TRBJ1-1; size: .; CDR3: CSAGGRTEAFF; DNA: TGCAGTGCCGGTGGTCGGACTGAAGCTTTCTTT
D: TRBD1; V: TRBV11-2; J: TRBJ1-2; size: once; CDR3: CASSVGTAAGYTF; DNA: TGTGCCAGCAGCGTCGGGACAGCTGCTGGCTACACCTTC
D: .; V: TRBV19; J: TRBJ1-6; size: .; CDR3: CASSPLGISPLHF; DNA: TGTGCCAGTAGCCCCCTGGGGATTTCACCCCTCCACTTT
D: TRBD2; V: TRBV3-1/TRBV3-2; J: TRBJ2-7; size: once; CDR3: CASSPPLAGAFNEQYF; DNA: TGTGCCAGCAGCCCACCCCTCGCGGGAGCTTTTAACGAGCAGTACTTC
D: TRBD1; V: TRBV18; J: TRBJ1-1; size: .; CDR3: CASSPTGTGTEAFF; DNA: TGTGCCAGCTCACCTACAGGGACAGGGACTGAAGCTTTCTTT
D: TRBD2; V: TRBV7-3; J: TRBJ2-5; size: .; CDR3: CASSSTSGSRETQYF; DNA: TGTGCCAGCAGTTCGACTAGCGGGAGTAGGGAGACCCAGTACTTC
D: .; V: TRBV3-1/TRBV3-2; J: TRBJ1-1; size: .; CDR3: CASSHRTRNTEAFF; DNA: TGTGCCAGCAGCCATAGGACAAGGAACACTGAAGCTTTCTTT
D: TRBD1; V: TRBV28; J: TRBJ1-2; size: .; CDR3: CASSRTGSYGYTF; DNA: TGTGCCAGCAGTCGGACAGGGAGCTATGGCTACACCTTC
D: .; V: TRBV12-3/TRBV12-4; J: TRBJ1-1; size: .; CDR3: CASSLTENTEAFF; DNA: TGTGCCAGCAGTTTAACAGAAAACACTGAAGCTTTCTTT
D: TRBD1; V: TRBV29-1; J: TRBJ2-1; size: once; CDR3: CSVAGQGASNEQFF; DNA: TGCAGCGTTGCGGGACAGGGGGCGAGCAATGAGCAGTTCTTC
D: TRBD2; V: TRBV29-1; J: TRBJ2-4; size: .; CDR3: CSVEEREGRKNIQYF; DNA: TGCAGCGTGGAAGAGCGGGAGGGCCGTAAAAACATTCAGTACTTC
D: TRBD2; V: TRBV5-4; J: TRBJ2-5; size: .; CDR3: CASSDSAGSGETQYF; DNA: TGTGCCAGCAGCGACTCAGCGGGATCGGGAGAGACCCAGTACTTC
D: .; V: TRBV5-1; J: TRBJ1-1; size: .; CDR3: CASSLAVLNTEAFF; DNA: TGCGCCAGCAGCTTGGCCGTCTTGAACACTGAAGCTTTCTTT
D: .; V: TRBV12-3/TRBV12-4; J: TRBJ2-7; size: .; CDR3: CASSLQAEQYF; DNA: TGTGCCAGCAGCTTACAGGCCGAGCAGTACTTC
D: .; V: TRBV28; J: TRBJ1-2; size: .; CDR3: CASSAPRYGYTF; DNA: TGTGCCAGCAGTGCCCCCCGCTATGGCTACACCTTC
D: TRBD1; V: TRBV24-1; J: TRBJ2-7; size: .; CDR3: CATSDSIGTGGHEQYF; DNA: TGTGCCACCAGTGATTCCATTGGGACAGGCGGCCACGAGCAGTACTTC
D: .; V: TRBV3-1/TRBV3-2; J: TRBJ1-2; size: .; CDR3: CASSPLRGSHGYTF; DNA: TGTGCCAGCAGCCCCCTTCGGGGCTCCCATGGCTACACCTTC
D: .; V: TRBV4-2; J: TRBJ2-7; size: .; CDR3: CASSQDRNYGSEQYF; DNA: TGTGCCAGCAGCCAAGATCGCAACTACGGGTCCGAGCAGTACTTC
D: .; V: TRBV7-8; J: TRBJ2-5; size: .; CDR3: CASSPPTAPQETQYF; DNA: TGTGCCAGCAGCCCTCCGACGGCGCCCCAAGAGACCCAGTACTTC
D: .; V: TRBV6-4; J: TRBJ2-7; size: medium-sized; CDR3: CASSDSGRFYEQYF; DNA: TGTGCCAGCAGTGACTCAGGCAGGTTCTACGAGCAGTACTTC
D: .; V: TRBV19; J: TRBJ2-1; size: .; CDR3: CASSPGGGRANEQFF; DNA: TGTGCCAGTAGTCCAGGCGGGGGCCGGGCCAATGAGCAGTTCTTC
D: .; V: TRBV21-1; J: TRBJ2-1; size: .; CDR3: CASSTPAYNEQFF; DNA: TGTGCCAGCAGCACCCCGGCTTACAATGAGCAGTTCTTC
D: TRBD2; V: TRBV6-5; J: TRBJ2-3; size: .; CDR3: CATSRAGGDTDTQYF; DNA: TGTGCCACCTCCCGAGCGGGAGGGGACACAGATACGCAGTATTTT